What follows is one TCR beta chain and its context. The sample originates from a study of blood T cell repertoires in COVID-19. CDR1 and CDR2 (germline): SGHAT, FQNNGV. This CDR3 comprises 14 residues. V dropped 0 bases and J dropped 0 bases, with 5 bases sitting between them. Generated by immunoSEQ multiplex PCR, the TCRdb table keeps only in-frame clones and is missing some. The data show 150,000 to 200,000 clones, 75% to 90% seen once. The V and J genes are TRBV11-2 and TRBJ1-1; D not resolved. Material for sequencing was peripheral blood. The receptor comes from a woman in her sixties with acute or convalescent COVID-19. The CDR3 protein is CASSLDQMNTEAFF. In DNA form, the CDR3 reads TGTGCCAGCAGCTTAGATCAAATGAACACTGAAGCTTTCTTT.